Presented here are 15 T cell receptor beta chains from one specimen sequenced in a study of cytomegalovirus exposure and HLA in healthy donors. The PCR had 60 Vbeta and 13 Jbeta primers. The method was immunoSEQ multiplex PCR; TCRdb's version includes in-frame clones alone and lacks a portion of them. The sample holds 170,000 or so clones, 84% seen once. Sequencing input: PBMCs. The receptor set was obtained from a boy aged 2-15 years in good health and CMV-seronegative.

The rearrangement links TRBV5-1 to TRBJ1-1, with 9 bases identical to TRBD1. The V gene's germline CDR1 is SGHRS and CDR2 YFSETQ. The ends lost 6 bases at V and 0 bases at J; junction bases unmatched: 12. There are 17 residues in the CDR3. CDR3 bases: TGCGCCAGCACTGTCCAAGGGACAGGGAACTTGAACACTGAAGCTTTCTTT. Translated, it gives CASTVQGTGNLNTEAFF.

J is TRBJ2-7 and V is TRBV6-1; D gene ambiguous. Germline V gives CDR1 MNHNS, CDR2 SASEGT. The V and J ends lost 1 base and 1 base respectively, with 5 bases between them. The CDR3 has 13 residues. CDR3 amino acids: CASSEEISYEQYF. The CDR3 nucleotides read TGTGCCAGCAGTGAAGAAATATCCTACGAGCAGTACTTC.

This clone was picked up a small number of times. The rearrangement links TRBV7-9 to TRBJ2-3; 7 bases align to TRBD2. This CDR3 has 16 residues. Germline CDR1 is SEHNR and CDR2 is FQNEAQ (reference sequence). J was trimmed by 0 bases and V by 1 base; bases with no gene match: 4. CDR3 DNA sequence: TGTGCCAGCAGCTTAGAGTTGGGGGGGAGCACAGATACGCAGTATTTT. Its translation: CASSLELGGSTDTQYF.

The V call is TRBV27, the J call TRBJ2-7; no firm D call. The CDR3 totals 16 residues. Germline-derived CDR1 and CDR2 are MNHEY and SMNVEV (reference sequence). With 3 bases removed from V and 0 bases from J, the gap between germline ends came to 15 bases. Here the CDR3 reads CASSLSGTTSSYEQYF. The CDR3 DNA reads TGTGCCAGCAGTTTGTCAGGTACCACGAGCTCCTACGAGCAGTACTTC.

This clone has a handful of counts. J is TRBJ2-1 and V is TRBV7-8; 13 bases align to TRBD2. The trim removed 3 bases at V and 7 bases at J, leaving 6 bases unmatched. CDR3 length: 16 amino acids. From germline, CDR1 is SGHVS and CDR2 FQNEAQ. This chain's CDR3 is CASSLPGLAGSNEQFF. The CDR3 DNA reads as TGTGCCAGCAGCTTGCCGGGACTAGCGGGATCGAATGAGCAGTTCTTC. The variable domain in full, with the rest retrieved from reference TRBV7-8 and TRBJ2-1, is GAGVSQSPRYKVAKRGQDVALRCDPISGHVSLFWYQQALGQGPEFLTYFQNEAQLDKSGLPSDRFFAERPEGSVSTLKIQRTQQEDSAVYLCASSLPGLAGSNEQFFGPGTRLTVL.

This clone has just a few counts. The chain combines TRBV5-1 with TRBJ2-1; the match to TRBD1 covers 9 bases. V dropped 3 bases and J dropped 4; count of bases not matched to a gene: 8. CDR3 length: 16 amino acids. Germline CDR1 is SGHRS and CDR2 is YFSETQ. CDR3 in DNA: TGCGCCAGCAGCTCGCCGGACAGGGGTAAGTACAATGAGCAGTTCTTC. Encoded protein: CASSSPDRGKYNEQFF.

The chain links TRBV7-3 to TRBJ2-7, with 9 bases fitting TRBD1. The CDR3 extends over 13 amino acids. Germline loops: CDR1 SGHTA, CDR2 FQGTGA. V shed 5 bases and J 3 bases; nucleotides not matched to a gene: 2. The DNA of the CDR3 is TGTGCCAGCAGCCCGGGACAGGGCTACGAGCAGTACTTC. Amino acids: CASSPGQGYEQYF.

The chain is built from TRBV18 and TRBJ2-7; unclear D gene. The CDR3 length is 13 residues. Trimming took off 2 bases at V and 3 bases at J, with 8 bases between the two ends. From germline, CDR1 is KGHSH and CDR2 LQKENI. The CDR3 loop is CASSPSSGYEQYF. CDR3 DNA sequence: TGTGCCAGCTCACCAAGTTCGGGCTACGAGCAGTACTTC.

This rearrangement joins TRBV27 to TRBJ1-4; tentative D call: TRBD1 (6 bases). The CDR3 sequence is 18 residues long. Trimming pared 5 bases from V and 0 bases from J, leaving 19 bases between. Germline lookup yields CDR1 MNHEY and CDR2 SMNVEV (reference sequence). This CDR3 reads CASSPRRGQTATNEKLFF. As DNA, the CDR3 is TGTGCCAGCAGTCCCAGAAGAGGACAGACTGCAACTAATGAAAAACTGTTTTTT.

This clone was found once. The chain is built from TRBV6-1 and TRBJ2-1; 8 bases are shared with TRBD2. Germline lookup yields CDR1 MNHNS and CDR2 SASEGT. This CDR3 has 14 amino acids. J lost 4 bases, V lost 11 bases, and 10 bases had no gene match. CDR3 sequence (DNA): TGTGCCGCCTACGGGGGGGCTATATACAATGAGCAGTTCTTC. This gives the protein CAAYGGAIYNEQFF.

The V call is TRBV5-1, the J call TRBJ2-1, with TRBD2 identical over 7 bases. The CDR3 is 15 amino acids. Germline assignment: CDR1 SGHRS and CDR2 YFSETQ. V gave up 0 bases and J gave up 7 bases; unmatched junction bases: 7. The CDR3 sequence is CASSLAGGRLNEQFF. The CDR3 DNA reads TGCGCCAGCAGCTTGGCCGGGGGGAGGTTGAATGAGCAGTTCTTC.

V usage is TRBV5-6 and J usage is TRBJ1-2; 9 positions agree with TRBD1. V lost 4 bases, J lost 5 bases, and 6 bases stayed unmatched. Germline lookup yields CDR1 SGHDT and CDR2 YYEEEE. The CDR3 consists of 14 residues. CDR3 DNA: TGTGCCAGCAGCACGGACAGGGGAGTTTATGGCTACACCTTC. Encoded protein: CASSTDRGVYGYTF. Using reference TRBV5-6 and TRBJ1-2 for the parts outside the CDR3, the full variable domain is DAGVTQSPTHLIKTRGQQVTLRCSPKSGHDTVSWYQQALGQGPQFIFQYYEEEERQRGNFPDRFSGHQFPNYSSELNVNALLLGDSALYLCASSTDRGVYGYTFGSGTRLTVV.

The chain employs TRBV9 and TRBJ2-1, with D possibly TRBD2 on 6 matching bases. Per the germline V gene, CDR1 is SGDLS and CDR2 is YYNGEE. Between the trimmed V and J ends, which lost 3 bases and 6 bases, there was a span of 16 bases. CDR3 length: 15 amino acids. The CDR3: CASSAAGTLVNEQFF. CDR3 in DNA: TGTGCCAGCAGCGCCGCCGGGACTCTCGTCAATGAGCAGTTCTTC.

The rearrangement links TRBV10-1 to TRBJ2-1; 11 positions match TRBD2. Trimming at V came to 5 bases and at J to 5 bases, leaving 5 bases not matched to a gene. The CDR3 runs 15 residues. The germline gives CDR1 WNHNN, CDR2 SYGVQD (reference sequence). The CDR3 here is CASSFSGRANNEQFF. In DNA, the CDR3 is TGCGCCAGCAGTTTTAGCGGGAGGGCTAACAATGAGCAGTTCTTC.

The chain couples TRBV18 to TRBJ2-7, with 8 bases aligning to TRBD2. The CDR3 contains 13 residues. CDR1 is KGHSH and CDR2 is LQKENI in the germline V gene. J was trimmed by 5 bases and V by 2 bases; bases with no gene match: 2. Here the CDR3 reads CASSPGTSDEQYF. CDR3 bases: TGTGCCAGCTCACCAGGGACTAGTGACGAGCAGTACTTC. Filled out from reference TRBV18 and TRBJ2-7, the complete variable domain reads NAGVMQNPRHLVRRRGQEARLRCSPMKGHSHVYWYRQLPEEGLKFMVYLQKENIIDESGMPKERFSAEFPKEGPSILRIQQVVRGDSAAYFCASSPGTSDEQYFGPGTRLTVT.